The rows below give T cell receptor beta chains drawn from one sample of a study of blood T cell repertoires in COVID-19. Sequencing used immunoSEQ multiplex PCR; TCRdb keeps in-frame clones, though not all of them. This table holds around 120,000 clones, 85% to 90% found once. The sample taken for sequencing was peripheral blood. The receptors were sampled from a woman in her sixties or seventies with COVID-19, enrolled during active disease. CDR3s leave out the opening cysteine and the closing phenylalanine or tryptophan.

J	V	CDR3
TRBJ2-5	TRBV7-3	ASSLTPGETQY
TRBJ1-1	TRBV7-9	ASSLDRQTT
TRBJ1-2	TRBV10-3	AISVGDANYGYT
TRBJ2-1	TRBV10-3	AIRGGPSYNEQF
TRBJ2-1	TRBV7-9	ASSLSGNEQF
TRBJ2-1	TRBV19	ASSIDSLSWDRNYNEQF
TRBJ1-2	TRBV18	ASSPSEDYGYT
TRBJ1-6	TRBV6-2/TRBV6-3	ASSPDRGSPNSPLH
TRBJ2-5	TRBV6-5	ASSTQAGGVKTQY
TRBJ1-1	TRBV3-1/TRBV3-2	ASSQKGVNTEAF
TRBJ1-1	TRBV3-1/TRBV3-2	ASSPLRGTGAEAF
TRBJ1-5	TRBV2	ASRQQTNPNQPQH
TRBJ2-4	TRBV2	ASRGAENIQY
TRBJ2-3	TRBV5-4	ASRSWLAGGTQY
TRBJ1-2	TRBV5-5	ASRPGTGVSLDGYT
TRBJ1-5	TRBV5-8	ASSLVRPQH
TRBJ2-1	TRBV3-1/TRBV3-2	ASSLGLAGGNEQF
TRBJ2-5	TRBV3-1/TRBV3-2	ASSGTGGGETQY
TRBJ2-2	TRBV6-6	ASSGSAGGLDTGELF
TRBJ1-1	TRBV2	ASSWAENTEAF
TRBJ1-2	TRBV6-5	ASSNRGLANYGYT
TRBJ1-2	TRBV19	ASSNDRDYYGYT
TRBJ1-5	TRBV7-2	ASSLVVGNQPQH
TRBJ2-7	TRBV18	ASSPPRNPYEQY
TRBJ2-3	TRBV20-1	SASRGDLSTDTQY
TRBJ1-2	TRBV2	ASSERGAGYGYT
TRBJ1-6	TRBV30	AWRDQGISPLH
TRBJ1-1	TRBV7-6	ASSLVIFGGTEAF
TRBJ2-1	TRBV30	AWSTSGTSPGQF
TRBJ2-7	TRBV5-4	ASSTGQGYEQY
TRBJ2-3	TRBV5-8	ASSSDREDTQY
TRBJ1-2	TRBV5-1	ASSLVQGRGGYT
TRBJ2-3	TRBV10-3	AISGQARFSTDTQY
TRBJ2-3	TRBV11-3	ASSLGQIQDTQY
TRBJ1-2	TRBV18	ASSPLQQAAAYGYT
TRBJ2-3	TRBV5-4	ASSRGMRLAPSTDTQY
TRBJ1-1	TRBV11-2	ASSLVRWRTEAF
TRBJ2-5	TRBV7-9	ASSSTIWDRGPVETQY
TRBJ1-1	TRBV7-2	ASSRTALGEEAF
TRBJ1-3	TRBV7-2	ASSLGRYSGNTIY
TRBJ2-1	TRBV6-5	ASSYSGGGSNEQF
TRBJ1-1	TRBV7-9	ASRSGTGNTEAF
TRBJ1-5	TRBV12-3/TRBV12-4	ASSPQGNQPQH
TRBJ1-1	TRBV20-1	SASLPPGTNNEAF
TRBJ2-7	TRBV2	ASRRTSGVPYEQY
TRBJ1-6	TRBV5-1	ASSTGRPDSPLH
TRBJ1-2	TRBV5-4	ASSLVRGEINYGYT
TRBJ1-1	TRBV5-1	ASSRGTGAPLNTEAF
TRBJ1-5	TRBV6-1	ASSEASWGQGVSQPQH
TRBJ2-7	TRBV19	ASSIRGYEQY
TRBJ1-6	TRBV14	ASSQETDYSPLH
TRBJ2-1	TRBV6-4	ASSTGTGGWNEQF
TRBJ1-6	TRBV7-9	ASSPPGQGGSGSPLH